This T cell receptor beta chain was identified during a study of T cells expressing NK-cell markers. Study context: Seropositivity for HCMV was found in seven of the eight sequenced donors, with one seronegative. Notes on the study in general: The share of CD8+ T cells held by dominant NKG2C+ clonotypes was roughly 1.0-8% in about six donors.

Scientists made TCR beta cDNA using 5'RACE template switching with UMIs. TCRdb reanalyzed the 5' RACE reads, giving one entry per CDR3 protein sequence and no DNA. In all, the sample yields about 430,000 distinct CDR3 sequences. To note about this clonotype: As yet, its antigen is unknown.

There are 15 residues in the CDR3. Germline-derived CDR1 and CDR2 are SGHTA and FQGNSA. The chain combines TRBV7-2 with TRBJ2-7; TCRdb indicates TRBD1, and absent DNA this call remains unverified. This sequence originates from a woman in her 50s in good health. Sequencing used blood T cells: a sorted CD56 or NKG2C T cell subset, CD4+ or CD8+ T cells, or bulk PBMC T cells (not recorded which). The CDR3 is CASSLEWTGGHEQYF.